The clone carrying this T cell receptor (beta chain) was recorded many times. Its antigen is unidentified. The TCR beta CDR3 regions underwent amplification using RNA transcripts as the source. RT-PCR in the first round (using the HTBI primer set) targeted the TCR CDR3. TCRdb recomputed calls from the multiplex PCR reads with MiXCR, one row per CDR3 protein. Of 620,000 or so distinct CDR3 sequences in the sample, about 14% were seen once. Each ophthalmopathy patient scored at least 3 on the Clinical Activity Score and at least 4 on NOSPECS grade, with duration under 3 months. The sample originates from a study of T cells in Graves' hyperthyroidism and ophthalmopathy. Trimming stripped 4 bases from V and 2 bases from J, with 9 bases between. Germline assignment: CDR1 SNHLY and CDR2 FYNNEI. This CDR3 comprises 14 residues. General study results and limits: Blood samples included most of the expanded thyroid clonotypes exceeding 0.001.

Input material: blood. This TCR came from a woman aged 45-60 years with Graves' ophthalmopathy. This chain links TRBV2 with TRBJ1-3, with a possible D match to TRBD1 (5 bases). Here the CDR3 DNA reads TGTGCCAGCAGTGCGGACACGACTGGAAACACCATATATTTT. This gives the protein CASSADTTGNTIYF.